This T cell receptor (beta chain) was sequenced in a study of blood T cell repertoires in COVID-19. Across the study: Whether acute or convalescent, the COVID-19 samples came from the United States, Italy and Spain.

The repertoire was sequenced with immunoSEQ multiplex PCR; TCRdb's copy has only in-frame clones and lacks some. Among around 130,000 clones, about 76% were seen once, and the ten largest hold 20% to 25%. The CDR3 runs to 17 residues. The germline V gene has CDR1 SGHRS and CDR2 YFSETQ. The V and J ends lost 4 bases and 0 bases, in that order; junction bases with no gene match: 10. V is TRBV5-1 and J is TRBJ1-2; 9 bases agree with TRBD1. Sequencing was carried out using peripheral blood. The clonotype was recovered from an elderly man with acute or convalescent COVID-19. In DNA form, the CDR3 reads TGCGCCAGCAGCGAGGGGACAGGGTACATAACTAACTATGGCTACACCTTC. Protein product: CASSEGTGYITNYGYTF.